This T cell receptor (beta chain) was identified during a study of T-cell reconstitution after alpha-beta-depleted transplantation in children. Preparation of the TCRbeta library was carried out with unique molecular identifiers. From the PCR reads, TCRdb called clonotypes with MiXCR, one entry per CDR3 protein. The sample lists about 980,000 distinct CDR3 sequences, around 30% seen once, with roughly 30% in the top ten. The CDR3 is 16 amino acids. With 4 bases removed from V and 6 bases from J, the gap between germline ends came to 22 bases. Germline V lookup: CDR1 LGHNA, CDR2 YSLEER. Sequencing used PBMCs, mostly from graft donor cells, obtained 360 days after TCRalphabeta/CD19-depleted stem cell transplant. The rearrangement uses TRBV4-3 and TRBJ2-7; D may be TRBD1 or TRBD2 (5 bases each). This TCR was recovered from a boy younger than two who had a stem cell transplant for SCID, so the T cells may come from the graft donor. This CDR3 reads CASSPPKLGTRGEQYF. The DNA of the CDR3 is TGCGCCAGCAGCCCCCCCAAATTAGGGACGAGGGGCGAGCAGTACTTC.